Listed here are 14 T cell receptor beta chains from one sample, sequenced in a study of blood T cells in healthy people across ages. PCR was performed a second time for roughly 7 to 12 cycles using a sample-barcoded 5' primer and a J-beta primer mix. TCRdb called the 5' RACE reads again in MiXCR, with one record for every CDR3 protein. Among hundreds of thousands of distinct CDR3 sequences listed, around a fifth were seen once. Sequenced material: blood. These receptors originate from a man in his 70s in good health.

This clonotype was found a few times. V is TRBV3-1 and J is TRBJ1-2; a possible D gene is TRBD1 (5 bases). Germline V gene sequence: CDR1 LGHDT, CDR2 YNNKEL (reference sequence). V was shortened by 4 bases and J by 7 bases, with 16 bases between the two germline ends. CDR3 length equals 14 residues. CDR3 amino acids: CASSLQGGLGGYTF. CDR3 nucleotides: TGTGCCAGCAGCCTCCAGGGAGGACTTGGTGGCTACACCTTC.

The chain carries TRBV12-3 or TRBV12-4 and TRBJ1-1; D is perhaps TRBD1 (5 bases). With 3 bases removed from V and 3 bases from J, the gap between germline ends came to 11 bases. The CDR3 spans 14 residues. Here the CDR3 reads CASSFRDGDTEAFF. CDR3 DNA sequence: TGTGCCAGCAGTTTCCGGGACGGAGACACTGAAGCTTTCTTT.

This clonotype was detected a few times. CDR3 in DNA: TGTGCCAGCTCACCCCTTCTAGCAATCAGCTCCTACAATGAGCAGTTCTTC. Translation: CASSPLLAISSYNEQFF. The rearrangement uses TRBV18 and TRBJ2-1; possibly TRBD2 for D (5 bases). Germline CDR1 is KGHSH and CDR2 is LQKENI. The V end lost 3 bases, the J end lost 0 bases, and 15 bases lay between the germline ends. This CDR3 comprises 17 residues. Drawing the rest from reference TRBV18 and TRBJ2-1, the complete variable domain is NAGVMQNPRHLVRRRGQEARLRCSPMKGHSHVYWYRQLPEEGLKFMVYLQKENIIDESGMPKERFSAEFPKEGPSILRIQQVVRGDSAAYFCASSPLLAISSYNEQFFGPGTRLTVL.

This clonotype showed up just a few times. This sequence joins TRBV7-2 and TRBJ2-1; 9 nucleotides align to TRBD2. From germline, CDR1 is SGHTA and CDR2 FQGNSA. The length of the CDR3 is 13 residues. J was trimmed by 8 bases and V by 6 bases; bases with no gene match: 5. Here the CDR3 reads CASRPGLAHEQFF. For the CDR3, the DNA is TGTGCCAGCAGGCCCGGACTAGCGCATGAGCAGTTCTTC.

Only a few counts were recorded for this clonotype. This chain uses TRBV7-2 with TRBJ1-6, with D unclear. This CDR3 is 17 amino acids long. Germline V gene lookup returns CDR1 SGHTA and CDR2 FQGNSA. V gave up 5 bases and J gave up 0 bases, with 14 bases separating them. The CDR3 spells CASSERHPSSYNSPLHF. The DNA of the CDR3 is TGTGCCAGCAGCGAGAGACACCCGAGCTCCTATAATTCACCCCTCCACTTT.

The chain couples TRBV28 to TRBJ2-5; TRBD2 aligns across 7 bases. The end of the DNA fits TRBJ2-1 better, so the J call may be wrong. This CDR3 region has 14 residues. Per germline, CDR1 MDHEN and CDR2 SYDVKM. CDR3 loop: CASSSGEGYNEQFF. As DNA, the CDR3 is TGTGCCAGCAGCTCGGGGGAGGGCTACAATGAGCAGTTCTTC.

This clonotype was seen just once. The gene calls are TRBV14 and TRBJ2-2; 8 bases are a match to TRBD1. From germline, CDR1 is SGHDN and CDR2 FVKESK. The CDR3 runs to 16 residues. J lost 1 base, V lost 6 bases, and 7 bases had no gene match. CDR3 residues: CASRPSGTGNTGELFF. CDR3 nucleotide sequence: TGTGCCAGCAGACCGTCCGGGACAGGGAACACCGGGGAGCTGTTTTTT.

The sample holds one count of this clonotype. This chain uses TRBV5-6 with TRBJ2-5; 7 positions match TRBD1. The trim removed 3 bases at V and 2 bases at J, leaving 4 bases unmatched. Germline V gene lookup returns CDR1 SGHDT and CDR2 YYEEEE. The CDR3 spans 14 residues. The CDR3 DNA is TGTGCCAGCAGCTGGGGACAGCCACAAGAGACCCAGTACTTC. Translating gives CASSWGQPQETQYF.

Regarding this clonotype: The junction departs from germline at one end; a sequencing error may be responsible. The chain uses TRBV15 and TRBJ2-1; 9 nucleotides line up with TRBD2. This CDR3 comprises 15 residues. Looked up from germline, CDR1 is LNHNV and CDR2 is YYDKDF (reference sequence). The CDR3, as DNA: TGTGCCACCAGCAGCGGCGGGGGGGTCAACAATGGGCAGTTCTTC. Its translation: CATSSGGGVNNGQFF.

This clonotype was counted a few times. This sequence joins TRBV7-2 and TRBJ1-1, with D possibly matching TRBD1 (6 bases). V lost 4 bases to trimming and J lost 8 bases, with 14 bases between them. The CDR3 is 13 amino acids. The germline CDR1 and CDR2 sequences are SGHTA and FQGNSA. CDR3 sequence: CASSSKTGLEAFF. CDR3 in DNA: TGTGCCAGCAGCTCGAAGACAGGCCTAGAAGCTTTCTTT.

Only a few counts were recorded for this clonotype. V usage is TRBV5-8 and J usage is TRBJ1-5; D may be TRBD1 (6 bases). The CDR3 contains 16 residues. The germline CDR1 and CDR2 sequences are SGHTS and YDEGEE. Trimming cost V 4 bases and J 1 base, with 15 bases left between them. The CDR3 sequence is CASSPEGQGSNQPQHF. The CDR3 region has the DNA TGTGCCAGCAGCCCCGAGGGTCAGGGGAGCAATCAGCCCCAGCATTTT. The variable domain in full, with the rest retrieved from reference TRBV5-8 and TRBJ1-5, is EAGVTQSPTHLIKTRGQQATLRCSPISGHTSVYWYQQALGLGLQFLLWYDEGEERNRGNFPPRFSGRQFPNYSSELNVNALELEDSALYLCASSPEGQGSNQPQHFGDGTRLSIL.

This clonotype was recorded many times. V and J are TRBV7-6 and TRBJ2-1, with 10 bases that match TRBD2. The CDR3 has 14 amino acids. With 3 bases clipped from V and 4 bases from J, the junction kept 0 bases outside the gene matches. Germline CDR1 is SGHVS and CDR2 is FNYEAQ. The CDR3 DNA reads as TGTGCCAGCAGCTTTAGCGGGGGGTACAATGAGCAGTTCTTC. This codes for CASSFSGGYNEQFF.

This clonotype was recorded many times. A read error may produce the germline difference seen at one junction end. The V and J genes are TRBV7-7 and TRBJ2-5, with a tentative D call TRBD1 (6 bases). From germline, CDR1 is SSHAT and CDR2 FNYEAQ (reference sequence). The CDR3 spans 15 residues. The CDR3 loop is CASSPILGTGETQYF. The CDR3, as DNA: TGTGCTAGCAGCCCGATCTTAGGTACAGGGGAGACCCAGTACTTC.

This chain joins TRBV29-1 and TRBJ2-3; D tentatively reads TRBD1 or TRBD2 (5 bases each). The CDR3 is 12 residues long. In germline, CDR1 is SQVTM, CDR2 ANQGSEA. The V end was cut by 4 bases, the J end by 5 bases, with 10 bases between. In nucleotides, the CDR3 is TGCAGCGTTGGTCAGGGAGAAGATACGCAGTATTTT. The encoded protein is CSVGQGEDTQYF.